What follows are 27 T cell receptor beta chains derived from one specimen sequenced in a study of patients and donors after allogeneic stem cell transplantation (dated by TCRdb to 2018 to 2021). Receptors were amplified or captured by RT-PCR. TCRdb records NextSeq 550 as the sequencer. TCRdb applied fastp at Q25 and MiXCR to the public reads, then kept only in-frame beta chains. Rows merge per CDR3 protein into single entries with the most common DNA and genes. Here the sample has more than 150,000 distinct CDR3 sequences; roughly 22% occur a single time. The top ten clones comprise about 25% of the sample. Sequences were obtained from blood, either unsorted or a sorted T cell fraction (not recorded which). The receptors derive from a human donor who was either an allogeneic HSCT recipient or a stem cell or donor lymphocyte infusion donor (not recorded which). It is not recorded whose cells these are; they may come from a transplant donor.

There are a few counts of this clonotype. The chain carries TRBV9 and TRBJ2-7; D gene ambiguous. Between the trimmed V and J ends, which lost 1 base and 0 bases, there was a span of 11 bases. The CDR3 spans 15 residues. The germline gives CDR1 SGDLS, CDR2 YYNGEE. The CDR3 nucleotides read TGTGCCAGCAGCGTATTAGGGATGGGCTCCTACGAGCAGTACTTC. Translating gives CASSVLGMGSYEQYF.

The J gene is TRBJ2-2, the V gene TRBV5-1; 11 bases map to TRBD2. The CDR3 extends over 16 amino acids. The germline gives CDR1 SGHRS, CDR2 YFSETQ. V dropped 4 bases and J dropped 3; count of bases not matched to a gene: 5. This CDR3 reads CASSPRGLADTGELFF. CDR3 DNA: TGCGCCAGCAGCCCGCGGGGACTAGCGGACACCGGGGAGCTGTTTTTT.

The chain employs TRBV3-1 and TRBJ2-5; D is perhaps TRBD2 (6 bases). CDR3 size: 15 residues. Between the trimmed V and J ends, which lost 4 bases and 3 bases, there was a span of 15 bases. Germline V gene lookup returns CDR1 LGHDT and CDR2 YNNKEL (reference sequence). The CDR3 reads CASSRLPGLEETQYF. The CDR3 coding sequence is TGTGCCAGCAGCCGATTACCGGGACTGGAAGAGACCCAGTACTTC.

This clonotype has just a few counts. V is TRBV7-3 and J is TRBJ1-1, with TRBD1 as a possible D gene (5 bases). V shed 1 base and J shed 4 bases, with 10 bases lying between them. CDR1 is SGHTA and CDR2 is FQGTGA in the germline V gene. The CDR3 is 14 amino acids. CDR3 in amino acids: CASSLNQGGTEAFF. The DNA for the CDR3 is TGTGCCAGCAGCTTAAATCAGGGCGGCACTGAAGCTTTCTTT.

This clonotype was counted between two and nine times. The rearrangement joins TRBV19 to TRBJ2-2, with 11 bases matching TRBD2. With V trimmed by 2 bases and J by 4 bases, 0 bases remained unmatched. CDR3 length equals 15 residues. The germline gives CDR1 LNHDA, CDR2 SQIVND (reference sequence). In DNA form, the CDR3 reads TGTGCCAGTAGTATAACTAGCGGGGGCACCGGGGAGCTGTTTTTT. Translated: CASSITSGGTGELFF.

This clonotype occurred many times. The chain links TRBV6-1 to TRBJ1-2, with D possibly matching TRBD1 (6 bases). This CDR3 has 15 residues. Looked up from germline, CDR1 is MNHNS and CDR2 is SASEGT. Trimming stripped 8 bases from V and 4 bases from J, with 20 bases between. The CDR3 reads CASRLEQGTSYGYTF. CDR3 DNA: TGTGCCAGCCGTTTGGAGCAGGGGACCAGCTATGGCTACACCTTC.

This clonotype has ten or more counts. V and J are TRBV6-1 and TRBJ1-4; the D gene is possibly TRBD1 (5 bases). The V gene's germline CDR1 is MNHNS and CDR2 SASEGT. The CDR3 is made up of 14 amino acids. The V and J ends lost 5 bases and 8 bases respectively, with 15 bases between them. The CDR3 bases are TGTGCCAGCAGTCTACAGGCTTCGAGGGAAAAACTGTTTTTT. Protein: CASSLQASREKLFF.

This clonotype showed up just a few times. The V gene is TRBV30, the J gene TRBJ2-1; D not certain. CDR3 length equals 14 residues. Germline assignment: CDR1 GTSNPN and CDR2 SVGIG (reference sequence). Trimming removed 3 bases at V and 0 bases at J, with 9 bases between. In nucleotides, the CDR3 is TGTGCCTGGAGGTCTTTAAGCTCCTACAATGAGCAGTTCTTC. Its translation: CAWRSLSSYNEQFF. The whole variable domain, remainder taken from reference TRBV30 and TRBJ2-1, is SQTIHQWPATLVQPVGSPLSLECTVEGTSNPNLYWYRQAAGRGLQLLFYSVGIGQISSEVPQNLSASRPQDRQFILSSKKLLLSDSGFYLCAWRSLSSYNEQFFGPGTRLTVL.

The chain carries TRBV20-1 and TRBJ1-1, with D tentatively TRBD1 (6 bases). The CDR3 is made up of 15 amino acids. Trimming shortened V by 2 bases and J by 10 bases, and 23 bases separated the two germline ends. In germline, CDR1 is DFQATT, CDR2 SNEGSKA (reference sequence). This CDR3 reads CSARRSGDALRGAFF. The CDR3, as DNA: TGCAGTGCTAGACGGTCAGGGGACGCCCTTCGGGGAGCTTTCTTT.

This clonotype was counted only a few times. The gene calls are TRBV28 and TRBJ2-3; weak D call: TRBD1 (6 bases). Trimming shortened V by 5 bases and J by 1 base, and 19 bases separated the two germline ends. This CDR3 region has 17 residues. Germline assignment: CDR1 MDHEN and CDR2 SYDVKM. In nucleotides, the CDR3 is TGTGCCAGCAGTACTAAGACAGGTTCTGTCGGCACAGATACGCAGTATTTT. Translated, it gives CASSTKTGSVGTDTQYF.

This clonotype was recorded a few times. The CDR3 region is CASSAVGLQPQHF. The CDR3 DNA sequence: TGTGCCAGCAGTGCGGTAGGGCTTCAGCCCCAGCATTTT. The chain carries TRBV25-1 and TRBJ1-5; D is ambiguous. Germline CDR1 MGHDK, CDR2 SYGVNS. V was pared by 4 bases and J by 6 bases, with 10 bases between. This CDR3 is built from 13 residues. The full variable domain, completed using reference TRBV25-1 and TRBJ1-5, is EADIYQTPRYLVIGTGKKITLECSQTMGHDKMYWYQQDPGMELHLIHYSYGVNSTEKGDLSSESTVSRIRTEHFPLTLESARPSHTSQYLCASSAVGLQPQHFGDGTRLSIL.

This clonotype turned up a few times. V and J are TRBV4-3 and TRBJ2-1; 10 nucleotides align to TRBD2. Germline V lookup: CDR1 LGHNA, CDR2 YSLEER. The ends lost 0 bases at V and 3 bases at J; junction bases unmatched: 5. CDR3 length equals 17 residues. The CDR3: CASSQDEVAGGYNEQFF. The CDR3 DNA follows: TGCGCCAGCAGCCAAGATGAGGTAGCGGGAGGCTACAATGAGCAGTTCTTC.

The chain recombines TRBV4-3 with TRBJ2-3; 12 nucleotides agree with TRBD2. The CDR3 extends over 17 amino acids. J lost 3 bases, V lost 3 bases, and 7 bases had no gene match. Germline values: CDR1 LGHNA, CDR2 YSLEER. The CDR3 DNA is TGCGCCAGCAGCCAGGACCTAGCGGGAGGGGTTACAGATACGCAGTATTTT. It yields the protein CASSQDLAGGVTDTQYF.

The chain uses TRBV20-1 and TRBJ2-1; weak D call: TRBD2 (5 bases). Germline V CDR1 and CDR2: DFQATT, SNEGSKA (reference sequence). Trimming shortened V by 3 bases and J by 4 bases, and 13 bases separated the two germline ends. The CDR3 spans 14 residues. The CDR3 loop is CSARDPRGYNEQFF. The CDR3 region has the DNA TGCAGTGCTAGGGACCCCCGAGGGTACAATGAGCAGTTCTTC.

This clonotype was counted a few times. The V and J genes are TRBV12-3 or TRBV12-4 and TRBJ2-2; 8 nucleotides line up with TRBD2. This CDR3 has 15 residues. V was pared by 3 bases and J by 4 bases, with 4 bases of the junction left unmatched. CDR3 amino acids: CASSFNLAGTGELFF. CDR3 nucleotide sequence: TGTGCCAGCAGTTTCAATCTAGCGGGCACCGGGGAGCTGTTTTTT.

This clonotype was seen a handful of times. The gene calls are TRBV21-1 and TRBJ2-7. TRBV21-1 corresponds to a pseudogene. This CDR3 is 15 amino acids long. The DNA for the CDR3 is TGTGCCAGCAGCAAAGCGCCCGCAGGTCCGAACGAGCAGTACTTC. Translation gives CASSKAPAGPNEQYF.

This clonotype is a singleton in its sample. The rearrangement joins TRBV10-3 to TRBJ1-2; D call uncertain. With 0 bases removed from V and 3 bases from J, the gap between germline ends came to 11 bases. The CDR3 totals 15 residues. Germline CDR1 and CDR2: ENHRY and SYGVKD. In nucleotides, the CDR3 is TGTGCCATCAGTGAGTCGGGCGGCGGAGACTATGGCTACACCTTC. It translates to CAISESGGGDYGYTF.

The sample holds a few counts of this clonotype. The chain links TRBV20-1 to TRBJ1-5; 8 positions match TRBD1. With V trimmed by 0 bases and J by 4 bases, 8 bases remained unmatched. The CDR3 extends over 16 amino acids. From germline, CDR1 is DFQATT and CDR2 SNEGSKA (reference sequence). The CDR3 spells CSARDPKDRENQPQHF. The DNA of the CDR3 is TGCAGTGCTAGAGACCCCAAGGACAGGGAAAATCAGCCCCAGCATTTT.

This clonotype was observed a handful of times. This chain connects TRBV29-1 to TRBJ2-7; D not certain. Germline loops: CDR1 SQVTM, CDR2 ANQGSEA. This CDR3 comprises 13 residues. V was pared by 7 bases and J by 2 bases, with 15 bases between. DNA for the CDR3: TGCAGCGCGCACCGGTGGGTGCCCTACGAGCAGTACTTC. Encoded protein: CSAHRWVPYEQYF.

This sequence joins TRBV5-6 and TRBJ1-1; no definite D call. CDR1 SGHDT and CDR2 YYEEEE come from the germline V gene. V was cut by 5 bases and J by 0 bases, with 11 bases left in between. The CDR3 consists of 14 residues. The CDR3 here is CASSRRVLNTEAFF. DNA of the CDR3: TGTGCCAGCAGTCGTCGGGTTCTGAACACTGAAGCTTTCTTT.

This chain uses TRBV7-7 with TRBJ2-1; 9 nucleotides align to TRBD2. This CDR3 region has 15 residues. The V segment lost 5 bases and the J segment 6 bases; nucleotides outside the gene matches: 8. Germline V gene data show CDR1 as SSHAT and CDR2 as FNYEAQ (reference sequence). The CDR3, as DNA: TGTGCCAGCAGCCCACGCGGGGGGGCCTTCAATGAGCAGTTCTTC. It yields the protein CASSPRGGAFNEQFF.

This chain uses TRBV5-1 with TRBJ2-1; either TRBD1 or TRBD2 may supply D (5 bases each). The V gene lost 4 bases and the J gene lost 0 bases, with 26 bases spanning the gap. This CDR3 is 20 amino acids long. Germline-derived CDR1 and CDR2 are SGHRS and YFSETQ. As DNA, the CDR3 is TGCGCCAGCAGCATCGGGACGCCATCCATAAGAAGTCGCTCCTACAATGAGCAGTTCTTC. It is translated as CASSIGTPSIRSRSYNEQFF.

This clonotype was counted a single time. The chain carries TRBV6-1 and TRBJ2-2; D assignment may be TRBD1 or TRBD2 (5 bases each). The CDR3 is 16 amino acids. CDR1 MNHNS and CDR2 SASEGT come from the germline V gene. V was trimmed by 2 bases and J by 0 bases, leaving 10 bases between them. CDR3 amino acids: CASSEWGISNTGELFF. CDR3 nucleotide sequence: TGTGCCAGCAGTGAATGGGGGATATCGAACACCGGGGAGCTGTTTTTT.

The CDR3 here is CSVEKEEQYF. Here the CDR3 DNA reads TGCAGCGTTGAAAAGGAGGAGCAGTACTTC. This sequence joins TRBV29-1 and TRBJ2-7; D remains ambiguous. The ends were cut back, 2 bases at V and 7 bases at J, with 6 bases in the middle. Germline V CDR1 and CDR2: SQVTM, ANQGSEA. The CDR3 covers 10 residues.

The rearrangement links TRBV19 to TRBJ1-2; the D gene is possibly TRBD1 (5 bases). The CDR3 is made up of 17 amino acids. Germline V gene lookup returns CDR1 LNHDA and CDR2 SQIVND (reference sequence). Trimming left V 7 bases short and J 3 bases short, with 24 bases between. This CDR3 is CASIGGGLPTFDYGYTF. The CDR3 region has the DNA TGTGCCAGTATTGGGGGGGGACTCCCGACTTTCGACTATGGCTACACCTTC. Complete variable domain (other parts from reference TRBV19 and TRBJ1-2): DGGITQSPKYLFRKEGQNVTLSCEQNLNHDAMYWYRQDPGQGLRLIYYSQIVNDFQKGDIAEGYSVSREKKESFPLTVTSAQKNPTAFYLCASIGGGLPTFDYGYTFGSGTRLTVV.

This clonotype was seen more than once but under ten times. This rearrangement joins TRBV28 to TRBJ2-1, with 12 bases identical to TRBD2. The germline V gene has CDR1 MDHEN and CDR2 SYDVKM. The CDR3 is made up of 16 amino acids. With V trimmed by 1 base and J by 8 bases, 6 bases remained unmatched. The CDR3 DNA sequence: TGTGCCAGCAGTTTATTCTCTAGCGGGGGGGCCTATGAGCAGTTCTTC. This translates into CASSLFSSGGAYEQFF.

This clonotype was seen only a few times. CDR3 loop: CASSPVGRTSGIYNEQFF. The DNA for the CDR3 is TGCGCCAGCAGCCCGGTGGGGCGGACTAGCGGGATTTACAATGAGCAGTTCTTC. The chain joins TRBV5-1 to TRBJ2-1; 12 positions agree with TRBD2. The CDR3 is made up of 18 amino acids. Germline V gene sequence: CDR1 SGHRS, CDR2 YFSETQ. V was pared by 4 bases and J by 4 bases, with 12 bases of the junction left unmatched.